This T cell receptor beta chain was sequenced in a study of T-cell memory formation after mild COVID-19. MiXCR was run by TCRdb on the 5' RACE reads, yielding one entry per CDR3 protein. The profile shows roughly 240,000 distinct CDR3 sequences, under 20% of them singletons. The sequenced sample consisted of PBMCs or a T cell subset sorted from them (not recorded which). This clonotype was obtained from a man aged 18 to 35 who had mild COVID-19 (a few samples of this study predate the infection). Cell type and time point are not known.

The CDR3 loop reads CASSPRVGGATDTQYF. The CDR3 DNA reads TGTGCCAGCAGCCCACGCGTTGGGGGAGCCACAGATACGCAGTATTTT. The J gene is TRBJ2-3, the V gene TRBV7-9; D might be TRBD1 or TRBD2, each matching 5 bases. The germline V and J ends were trimmed by 5 bases and 2 bases, with 17 bases remaining between them. The germline gives CDR1 SEHNR, CDR2 FQNEAQ (reference sequence). The CDR3 length is 16 residues.